This TCR beta chain was identified during a study of blood T cell repertoires in COVID-19. Study overall: Acute and convalescent COVID-19 samples came from the United States, Italy and Spain. T cells, B-cell-depleted T cells, or PBMCs provided the cDNA or gDNA that served as material.

CDR3 length equals 16 residues. V shed 0 bases and J shed 1 base, with 13 bases lying between them. Germline CDR1 reads MNHNY; CDR2 reads SVGAGI (reference sequence). In the original processing: The assay estimated nucleated cells by amplifying reference gene primers. This table comes from immunoSEQ multiplex PCR, and its TCRdb copy is limited to in-frame clones, with some not included. D and trimming come from the DNA, and the V and J calls and clone size come from that table. The top ten hold about an eighth of the sample, which has roughly 65,000 clones, 86% seen once. The rearrangement joins TRBV6-6 to TRBJ2-7; TRBD1 is a possible D gene (6 bases). The sequence came from a woman aged 55-70 years with acute or convalescent COVID-19. The sample taken for sequencing was peripheral blood. DNA for the CDR3: TGTGCCAGCAGTTACTCGTCCTTAGGGGGTTCCTACGAGCAGTACTTC. It is translated as CASSYSSLGGSYEQYF.